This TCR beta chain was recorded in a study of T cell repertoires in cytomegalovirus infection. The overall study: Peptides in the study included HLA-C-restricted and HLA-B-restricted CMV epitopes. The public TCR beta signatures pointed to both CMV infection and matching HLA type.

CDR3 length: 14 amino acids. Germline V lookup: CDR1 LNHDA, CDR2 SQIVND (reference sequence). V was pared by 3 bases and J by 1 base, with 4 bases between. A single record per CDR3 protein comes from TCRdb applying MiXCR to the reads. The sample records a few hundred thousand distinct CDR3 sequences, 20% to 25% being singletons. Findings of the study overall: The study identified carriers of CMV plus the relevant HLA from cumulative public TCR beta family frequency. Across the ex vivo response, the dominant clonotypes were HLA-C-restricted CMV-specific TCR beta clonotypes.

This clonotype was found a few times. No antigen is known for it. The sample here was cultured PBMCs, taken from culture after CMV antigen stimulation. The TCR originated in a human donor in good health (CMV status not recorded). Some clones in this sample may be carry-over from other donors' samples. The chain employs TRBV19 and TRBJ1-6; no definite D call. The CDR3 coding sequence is TGTGCCAGTAGTATGGGGTCCTATAATTCACCCCTCCACTTT. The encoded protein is CASSMGSYNSPLHF.